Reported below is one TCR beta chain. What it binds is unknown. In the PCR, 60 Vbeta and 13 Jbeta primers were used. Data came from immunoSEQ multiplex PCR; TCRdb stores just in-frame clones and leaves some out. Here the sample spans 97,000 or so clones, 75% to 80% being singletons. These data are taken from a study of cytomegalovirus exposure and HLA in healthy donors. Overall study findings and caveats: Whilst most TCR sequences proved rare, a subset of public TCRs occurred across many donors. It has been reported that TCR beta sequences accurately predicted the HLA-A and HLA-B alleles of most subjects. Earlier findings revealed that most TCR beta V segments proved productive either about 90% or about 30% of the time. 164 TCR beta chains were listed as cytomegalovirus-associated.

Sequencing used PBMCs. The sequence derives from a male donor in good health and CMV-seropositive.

CDR3 nucleotide sequence: TGTGCCAGAAGCCCCTTAGGACAGGGCCGCGAGCAGTACTTC. Translation gives CARSPLGQGREQYF. V is TRBV5-3 and J is TRBJ2-7; the match to TRBD1 covers 8 bases. TRBV5-3 is labeled an ORF, and its function is uncertain. J lost 6 bases, V lost 4 bases, and 9 bases had no gene match. The CDR3 has 14 amino acids.